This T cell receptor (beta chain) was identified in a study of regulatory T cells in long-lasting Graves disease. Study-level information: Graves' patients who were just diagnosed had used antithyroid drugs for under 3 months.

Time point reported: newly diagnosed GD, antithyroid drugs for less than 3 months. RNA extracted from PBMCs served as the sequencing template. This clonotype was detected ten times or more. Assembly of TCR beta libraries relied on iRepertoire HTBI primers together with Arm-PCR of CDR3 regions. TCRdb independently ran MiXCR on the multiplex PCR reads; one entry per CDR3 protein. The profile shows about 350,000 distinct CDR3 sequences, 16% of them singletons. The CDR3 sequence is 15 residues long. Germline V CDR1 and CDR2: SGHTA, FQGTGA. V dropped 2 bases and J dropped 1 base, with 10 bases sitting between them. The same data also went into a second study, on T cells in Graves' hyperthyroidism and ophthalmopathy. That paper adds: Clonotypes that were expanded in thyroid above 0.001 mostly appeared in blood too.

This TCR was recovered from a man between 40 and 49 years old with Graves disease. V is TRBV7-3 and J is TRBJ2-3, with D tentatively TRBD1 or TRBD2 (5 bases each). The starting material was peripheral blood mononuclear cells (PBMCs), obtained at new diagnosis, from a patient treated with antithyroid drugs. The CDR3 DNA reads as TGTGCCAGCAGCTTACTGACGGGGCGCACAGATACGCAGTATTTT. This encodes CASSLLTGRTDTQYF. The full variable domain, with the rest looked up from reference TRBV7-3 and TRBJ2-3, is GAGVSQTPSNKVTEKGKYVELRCDPISGHTALYWYRQSLGQGPEFLIYFQGTGAADDSGLPNDRFFAVRPEGSVSTLKIQRTERGDSAVYLCASSLLTGRTDTQYFGPGTRLTVL.